The 20 T cell receptor beta chains listed next were all sequenced from one sample in a study of T cells in Graves' hyperthyroidism and ophthalmopathy. The source material, RNA transcripts, was used to amplify TCR beta CDR3 regions. The TCR CDR3 first-round RT-PCR relied on the HTBI primer set. One entry per CDR3 protein, called by TCRdb with MiXCR from the multiplex PCR reads. The data contain about 560,000 distinct CDR3 sequences, approximately 15% of them singletons. The specimen was blood. The receptors shown here come from a middle-aged woman with Graves' hyperthyroidism.

This clonotype was recorded at least ten times. Here the CDR3 DNA reads TGTGCCAGCAGCTATGCCAGGGCCTCCTACGAGCAGTACTTC. Translating gives CASSYARASYEQYF. The chain couples TRBV27 to TRBJ2-7, with a weak D call TRBD1 (5 bases). The length of the CDR3 is 14 residues. V was pared by 6 bases and J by 0 bases, with 12 bases between. The germline gives CDR1 MNHEY, CDR2 SMNVEV (reference sequence).

This clonotype turned up a few times. The genes are TRBV10-3 and TRBJ2-3; D not resolved. The CDR3 runs to 16 residues. CDR1 is ENHRY and CDR2 is SYGVKD in the germline V gene. Trimming pared 3 bases from V and 0 bases from J, leaving 13 bases between. CDR3 protein: CAISENVAPSTDTQYF. CDR3 bases: TGTGCCATCAGTGAAAATGTGGCCCCGAGCACAGATACGCAGTATTTT.

This clonotype was seen ten or more times. The J gene is TRBJ1-1, the V gene TRBV6-1; TRBD1 agrees at 7 bases. J lost 0 bases, V lost 5 bases, and 15 bases had no gene match. CDR1 and CDR2 from the germline V gene are MNHNS and SASEGT. CDR3 length: 18 residues. The CDR3 sequence: CASSHYRTGRSMNTEAFF. The CDR3 coding sequence is TGTGCCAGCAGTCACTACCGGACAGGCCGGTCCATGAACACTGAAGCTTTCTTT.

The table lists this clonotype with many counts. The chain links TRBV7-9 to TRBJ2-5; 8 bases align to TRBD2. Germline V lookup: CDR1 SEHNR, CDR2 FQNEAQ (reference sequence). The V gene end was trimmed by 4 bases and the J gene end by 3 bases; junction bases not matched to a gene: 1. This CDR3 region has 13 residues. CDR3 nucleotides: TGTGCCAGCAGCTCACTAGCGGAAGAGACCCAGTACTTC. This encodes CASSSLAEETQYF.

The CDR3 reads CASSRTGLAGAGETQYF. CDR3 DNA sequence: TGTGCCAGCAGCCGTACGGGACTAGCGGGAGCGGGTGAGACCCAGTACTTC. The rearrangement links TRBV5-4 to TRBJ2-5; 14 bases agree with TRBD2. J gave up 5 bases and V 4 bases, and 10 bases lay outside the gene matches. This CDR3 has 17 residues. Germline V gene lookup returns CDR1 SGHNT and CDR2 YYREEE (reference sequence).

This sequence joins TRBV28 and TRBJ1-5; D gene ambiguous. V was trimmed by 1 base and J by 0 bases, leaving 10 bases between them. The CDR3 sequence is 16 residues long. The germline CDR1 and CDR2 sequences are MDHEN and SYDVKM. The CDR3 loop reads CASSLSGSHSNQPQHF. The CDR3 DNA sequence: TGTGCCAGCAGTTTATCTGGGTCTCATAGCAATCAGCCCCAGCATTTT.

The chain recombines TRBV6-5 with TRBJ2-1; 7 positions match TRBD2. This CDR3 contains 15 residues. Germline CDR1 reads MNHEY; CDR2 reads SVGAGI. After removal of 0 bases from V and 8 bases from J, the junction contained 7 bases not matched to a gene. The DNA of the CDR3 is TGTGCCAGCAGTTACTCGGCGGGAGTGTCTCATGAGCAGTTCTTC. It specifies CASSYSAGVSHEQFF.

The sample holds a few counts of this clonotype. V and J are TRBV5-1 and TRBJ2-5; TRBD1 matches at 7 bases. CDR1 and CDR2 from the germline V gene are SGHRS and YFSETQ. The CDR3 is 15 residues long. After removal of 0 bases from V and 4 bases from J, the junction contained 6 bases not matched to a gene. CDR3 nucleotides: TGCGCCAGCAGCTTGGCCGGACAGGTCTCAGAGACCCAGTACTTC. Amino acids: CASSLAGQVSETQYF.

This clonotype was recorded many times. V and J are TRBV7-9 and TRBJ1-2; 9 positions match TRBD1. CDR1 is SEHNR and CDR2 is FQNEAQ in the germline V gene (reference sequence). The CDR3 loop spans 17 amino acids. V dropped 3 bases and J dropped 4; count of bases not matched to a gene: 12. CDR3 nucleotide sequence: TGTGCCAGCAGCTTTTACCCCCCTGGGACAGGGATCTATGGCTACACCTTC. Translation: CASSFYPPGTGIYGYTF.

This clonotype showed up many times. The chain links TRBV27 to TRBJ2-5; tentatively, D is TRBD1 (6 bases). This CDR3 comprises 15 residues. The V gene's germline CDR1 is MNHEY and CDR2 SMNVEV (reference sequence). V was clipped by 5 bases and J by 5 bases, with 18 bases between them. The CDR3 reads CASSGIQGRVETQYF. CDR3 nucleotide sequence: TGTGCCAGCAGTGGGATACAGGGTCGGGTGGAGACCCAGTACTTC.

This clonotype was counted only a few times. V usage is TRBV5-1 and J usage is TRBJ2-2; D is perhaps TRBD2 (6 bases). CDR3 length equals 15 residues. Germline V gene lookup returns CDR1 SGHRS and CDR2 YFSETQ. Deletions cut 4 bases from V and 4 bases from J, with 14 bases between. CDR3 in amino acids: CASSLRERGTGELFF. DNA of the CDR3: TGCGCCAGCAGCCTACGGGAGCGTGGCACCGGGGAGCTGTTTTTT.

This clonotype has a count of ten or more. The chain combines TRBV11-2 with TRBJ2-1, with a possible D match to TRBD1 (5 bases). CDR1 and CDR2 (germline): SGHAT, FQNNGV. V gave up 4 bases and J gave up 6 bases, with 19 bases separating them. This CDR3 has 16 residues. CDR3 DNA sequence: TGTGCCAGCAGCTCCGTGGGGCGTAGGGATTCCAATGAGCAGTTCTTC. Its protein is CASSSVGRRDSNEQFF. The full variable domain, its missing parts supplied by reference TRBV11-2 and TRBJ2-1, is EAGVAQSPRYKIIEKRQSVAFWCNPISGHATLYWYQQILGQGPKLLIQFQNNGVVDDSQLPKDRFSAERLKGVDSTLKIQPAKLEDSAVYLCASSSVGRRDSNEQFFGPGTRLTVL.

This clonotype appeared many times. This chain connects TRBV28 to TRBJ1-1; TRBD1 matches at 8 bases. This CDR3 has 14 amino acids. Germline V gene lookup returns CDR1 MDHEN and CDR2 SYDVKM. Trimming removed 6 bases from V and 11 bases from J; junction bases left unmatched: 14. As DNA, the CDR3 is TGTGCCAGCAGATACGGGACAGGCTCCCCTGGGGCTTTCTTT. Its protein is CASRYGTGSPGAFF. Full variable domain (rest looked up from reference TRBV28 and TRBJ1-1): DVKVTQSSRYLVKRTGEKVFLECVQDMDHENMFWYRQDPGLGLRLIYFSYDVKMKEKGDIPEGYSVSREKKERFSLILESASTNQTSMYLCASRYGTGSPGAFFGQGTRLTVV.

This clonotype showed up just a few times. J is TRBJ2-1 and V is TRBV29-1; D not resolved. V shed 7 bases and J shed 8 bases, with 21 bases lying between them. Germline-derived CDR1 and CDR2 are SQVTM and ANQGSEA. This CDR3 spans 14 amino acids. For the CDR3, the DNA is TGCAGCGCCCTCATAGGATTTGGGGTTGATGAGCAGTTCTTC. It is translated as CSALIGFGVDEQFF.

Note on this clonotype: It may be a read error: a sequence one base away is much more abundant. The chain joins TRBV20-1 to TRBJ2-2; D is possibly TRBD2 (5 bases). The CDR3 is 13 residues long. Germline loops: CDR1 DFQATT, CDR2 SNEGSKA (reference sequence). The CDR3, as DNA: TGCAGTGCTAGAGTGGAGAACACCGGGGAGCCGTTTTTT. Its translation is CSARVENTGEPFF.

The chain is built from TRBV20-1 and TRBJ2-7; 10 bases fit TRBD2. The V and J ends lost 6 bases and 6 bases, in that order; junction bases with no gene match: 8. Germline V CDR1 and CDR2: DFQATT, SNEGSKA (reference sequence). This CDR3 has 13 amino acids. In DNA, the CDR3 is TGCAGTGCCACCCCTAGCGGGAGCGGCGAGCAGTACTTC. Protein: CSATPSGSGEQYF.

This clonotype appeared many times. The DNA for the CDR3 is TGCAGCGCCGGAGGAGACTACGAGCAGTACTTC. Protein sequence: CSAGGDYEQYF. V and J are TRBV29-1 and TRBJ2-7, with D possibly being TRBD2 (5 bases). The V end was cut by 7 bases, the J end by 3 bases, with 10 bases between. Germline CDR1 and CDR2: SQVTM and ANQGSEA. The CDR3 is 11 amino acids.

This chain uses TRBV19 with TRBJ1-5; D unclear. Germline CDR1 is LNHDA and CDR2 is SQIVND (reference sequence). The CDR3 extends over 15 amino acids. Trimming shortened V by 3 bases and J by 0 bases, and 9 bases separated the two germline ends. Written as DNA, the CDR3 is TGTGCCAGTAGTATCGAACAATATAGCAATCAGCCCCAGCATTTT. Its translation is CASSIEQYSNQPQHF.

This clonotype occurred a few times. The chain has TRBV10-3 and TRBJ2-2; TRBD1 matches 7 bases. V lost 9 bases to trimming and J lost 2 bases; unmatched junction nucleotides: 6. The CDR3 totals 14 residues. CDR1 is ENHRY, CDR2 SYGVKD, per germline. The CDR3 loop is CAIGTDFNTGELFF. CDR3 DNA sequence: TGTGCCATTGGGACAGATTTTAACACCGGGGAGCTGTTTTTT.

The chain uses TRBV20-1 and TRBJ2-3, with TRBD2 as a possible D gene (6 bases). Trimming cost V 0 bases and J 0 bases, with 16 bases left between them. The CDR3 consists of 17 residues. Germline V lookup: CDR1 DFQATT, CDR2 SNEGSKA (reference sequence). CDR3 in amino acids: CSARDRPGRISTDTQYF. The CDR3 bases are TGCAGTGCTAGAGATCGGCCAGGGAGGATTAGCACAGATACGCAGTATTTT.